This TCR beta chain is from a study of response to subunit inactivated influenza vaccine (dated by TCRdb to 2016 to 2018). About the study as a whole: The study used deep quantitative T cell receptor repertoire profiling to track responses to a trivalent subunit inactivated influenza vaccine.

About this clonotype: There is no known antigen for this receptor. Qualities for individual bases were not recorded, and no much larger clone is one base off.

Paper-wide results and their limitations: It was suggested by the authors that each seasonal influenza vaccination may recruit only a limited number of new T cells.

Library preparation was by RT-PCR. The data were produced on an Illumina HiSeq 2500. Using fastp at Q25 and MiXCR, TCRdb reprocessed the public reads and kept productive beta chains. CDR3 protein sequences are deduplicated, and each keeps its most common genes and DNA. The sample table shows roughly 570,000 distinct CDR3 sequences, and 10% to 15% are seen once. The ten top clones hold around 14% of the sample. The time point label here, explained by the study, means: approximately 45 days after influenza vaccine administration. The input for sequencing was PBMCs from blood, taken about 6 weeks after vaccination. This receptor was identified in a man in his forties or fifties who received an inactivated influenza vaccine. Donor details come from another sample of the same person, matched by shared clones.

The CDR3 sequence is CSARRVLQRLNTEAFF. The bases are TGCAGTGCTAGAAGGGTGCTACAGAGACTGAACACTGAAGCTTTCTTT. The chain employs TRBV20-1 and TRBJ1-1; a confident D gene designation cannot be given. CDR1 and CDR2 are read off the germline V gene (reference sequence) as DFQATT and SNEGSKA. CDR3 length: 16 amino acids, cysteine to phenylalanine. Of the read, only the CDR3 DNA is kept; its 48 bases are in frame from base 1. The V end loses 2 bases and the J end loses 0 bases, and a stretch of 16 bases separates them.